The rows below give T cell receptor beta chains drawn from one sample of a study of blood T cells in healthy people across ages. Each CDR3 protein is one row after TCRdb ran MiXCR on the 5' RACE reads. The table has 650,000 to 1,000,000 distinct CDR3 sequences, roughly 46% seen once. The specimen was blood. Receptors were obtained from an older man in good health. CDR3s include the opening cysteine and the closing phenylalanine or tryptophan. D genes are given only for firm matches. The listing skips clone size in some rows; elsewhere it reads once, few, many or a size class.

abundance	d_gene	v_gene	j_gene	CDR3aa	CDR3nt
few	TRBD2	TRBV20-1	TRBJ2-7	CSAAGDSGRAYEQYF	TGCAGTGCTGCCGGGGATAGCGGGAGGGCTTACGAGCAGTACTTC
once	-	TRBV10-3	TRBJ2-3	CAISGKDTQYF	TGTGCCATCAGTGGGAAGGATACGCAGTATTTT
few	-	TRBV24-1	TRBJ2-1	CATSDSGRQDLRNEQFF	TGTGCCACCAGTGATTCGGGGCGACAGGACCTTAGGAATGAGCAGTTCTTC
few	-	TRBV28	TRBJ2-7	CASSSTVYEQYF	TGTGCCAGCAGTTCTACAGTCTACGAGCAGTACTTC
-	TRBD2	TRBV20-1	TRBJ2-3	CSARPQRDEADTQYF	TGCAGTGCCCGTCCGCAGCGGGACGAGGCAGATACGCAGTATTTT
-	TRBD1	TRBV9	TRBJ2-2	CASSVEGQGGPGELFF	TGTGCCAGCAGCGTAGAAGGACAGGGGGGTCCCGGGGAGCTGTTTTTT
few	-	TRBV20-1	TRBJ2-5	CSAGQLETQYF	TGCAGTGCTGGGCAGTTGGAGACCCAGTACTTC
-	-	TRBV28	TRBJ2-1	CASISGGTVPYNEQFF	TGTGCCAGCATATCAGGAGGGACCGTTCCCTACAATGAGCAGTTCTTC
-	TRBD1	TRBV23-1	TRBJ2-7	CASSHKGRDRGNYEQYF	TGCGCCAGCAGTCACAAAGGAAGGGACAGGGGGAACTACGAGCAGTACTTC
-	-	TRBV29-1	TRBJ2-2	CSVRSVGELFF	TGCAGCGTTCGGAGTGTCGGGGAGCTGTTTTTT
-	-	TRBV29-1	TRBJ2-3	CSVDNWTGTSTDTQYF	TGCAGCGTTGACAACTGGACGGGGACTAGCACAGATACGCAGTATTTT
-	-	TRBV3-1	TRBJ2-1	CASREVGSNEQFF	TGTGCCAGCAGGGAGGTAGGTTCCAATGAGCAGTTCTTC
-	-	TRBV6-2/TRBV6-3	TRBJ2-4	CASSPRLETPKNIQYF	TGTGCCAGCAGTCCGAGACTGGAAACCCCCAAAAACATTCAGTACTTC
-	TRBD1	TRBV6-6	TRBJ1-2	CASGDRENYGYTF	TGTGCCAGCGGGGACAGGGAGAACTATGGCTACACCTTC
many	TRBD2	TRBV11-3	TRBJ2-1	CASSLGTSGIYNEQFF	TGTGCCAGCAGCTTAGGGACCAGCGGGATCTACAATGAGCAGTTCTTC
many	-	TRBV7-2	TRBJ2-7	CASTPGTAYEQYF	TGTGCCAGCACCCCGGGGACCGCCTACGAGCAGTACTTC
-	-	TRBV15	TRBJ2-5	CATSARAPPYNEQYF	TGTGCCACCAGCGCCCGGGCGCCCCCCTACAATGAGCAGTACTTC
few	-	TRBV28	TRBJ2-7	CASSVTGKQYF	TGTGCCAGCAGTGTCACAGGGAAGCAGTACTTC
many	-	TRBV7-2	TRBJ2-7	CASSLGQLGRYEQYF	TGTGCCAGCAGCCTAGGTCAGTTGGGGAGATACGAGCAGTACTTC
-	TRBD2	TRBV20-1	TRBJ2-7	CSAPWLAGSKYEQYF	TGCAGTGCTCCCTGGCTAGCGGGCTCTAAATACGAGCAGTACTTC
many	TRBD1	TRBV3-1	TRBJ1-2	CASSHVPGTGPYGYTF	TGTGCCAGCAGCCACGTGCCCGGGACAGGGCCTTATGGCTACACCTTC
-	-	TRBV6-5	TRBJ1-1	CASSYSGGRGSKKAFF	TGTGCCAGCAGTTACTCAGGCGGCAGGGGTTCCAAGAAAGCTTTCTTT
-	-	TRBV11-3	TRBJ1-4	CASSLRFSHGDEKLFF	TGTGCCAGCAGCCTACGCTTCAGCCACGGCGACGAAAAACTGTTTTTT
-	TRBD1	TRBV11-2	TRBJ2-7	CASSSTGGYYEQYF	TGTGCCAGCAGCTCAACAGGGGGCTACTACGAGCAGTACTTC
-	-	TRBV7-2	TRBJ2-3	CASSLSGIGTTDTQYF	TGTGCCAGCAGCTTAAGTGGAATAGGGACCACAGATACGCAGTATTTT
-	TRBD2	TRBV12-3/TRBV12-4	TRBJ2-1	CASSLGTSGLQETQFF	TGTGCCAGCAGTCTCGGGACTAGCGGGCTTCAAGAGACCCAGTTCTTC
-	-	TRBV12-3/TRBV12-4	TRBJ1-6	CASSLTGRDNSPLHF	TGTGCCAGCAGTTTAACAGGGCGGGACAATTCACCCCTCCACTTT
-	-	TRBV9	TRBJ2-7	CASSVGDQILVQYF	TGTGCCAGCAGCGTAGGGGACCAGATTTTAGTGCAGTACTTC
-	TRBD2	TRBV20-1	TRBJ2-1	CSAKSIPGLAGGSSYNEQFF	TGCAGTGCTAAAAGTATTCCGGGACTAGCGGGAGGTAGCTCCTACAATGAGCAGTTCTTC
-	-	TRBV12-3/TRBV12-4	TRBJ1-5	CASSLAPVQPQHF	TGTGCCAGCAGTTTGGCCCCAGTTCAGCCCCAGCATTTT
-	TRBD1	TRBV29-1	TRBJ2-3	CSVRVQGAVSTDTQYF	TGCAGCGTTCGGGTACAGGGGGCTGTCAGCACAGATACGCAGTATTTT
-	-	TRBV29-1	TRBJ2-1	CSALRGVGYNEQFF	TGCAGCGCCCTAAGGGGGGTGGGCTACAATGAGCAGTTCTTC
-	-	TRBV20-1	TRBJ1-2	CSARGAGGNYGYTF	TGCAGTGCTCGTGGGGCGGGGGGAAACTATGGCTACACCTTC
-	-	TRBV5-6	TRBJ2-7	CASSFGGAEYEQYF	TGTGCCAGCAGCTTTGGGGGGGCCGAATACGAGCAGTACTTC
-	-	TRBV25-1	TRBJ2-2	CASSEGGWTGELFF	TGTGCCAGCAGTGAAGGGGGTTGGACCGGGGAGCTGTTTTTT
-	TRBD2	TRBV2	TRBJ2-7	CASNREGYEQYF	TGTGCCAGCAATCGGGAGGGTTACGAGCAGTACTTC
few	-	TRBV20-1	TRBJ2-3	CSALLTLGGDTQYF	TGCAGTGCTCTTCTCACCCTTGGCGGAGATACGCAGTATTTT
-	-	TRBV12-5	TRBJ2-3	CASGLDQGVSDTQYF	TGTGCTAGTGGTTTGGATCAGGGTGTATCAGATACGCAGTATTTT
-	-	TRBV12-3/TRBV12-4	TRBJ2-1	CASSPHPLETYNEQFF	TGTGCCAGCAGTCCCCACCCTTTGGAAACCTACAATGAGCAGTTCTTC
-	TRBD2	TRBV28	TRBJ2-7	CASSGTSFYEQYF	TGTGCCAGCAGCGGGACTAGTTTCTATGAGCAGTACTTC
-	TRBD1	TRBV3-1	TRBJ1-1	CASSQDETGRVFEAFF	TGTGCCAGCAGCCAAGATGAGACAGGGAGGGTTTTTGAAGCTTTCTTT
few	TRBD2	TRBV20-1	TRBJ2-3	CSARVAGGIRATDTQYF	TGCAGTGCTAGAGTTGCGGGAGGGATTCGGGCTACAGATACGCAGTATTTT
-	-	TRBV5-1	TRBJ2-7	CASSVRQGVEQYF	TGCGCCAGCAGCGTGAGGCAGGGCGTCGAGCAGTACTTC